Listed here are 8 T cell receptor beta chains from one sample, sequenced in a study of human T cells and chemical hapten exposure. TCRdb analysed the RACE reads with MiXCR anew, one entry per CDR3 protein. The repertoire holds approximately 74,000 distinct CDR3 sequences, with around 30% as singletons. Time point reported: patch test 1, 2 weeks after DPC sensitization. Stated treatment: therapeutic diphenylcyclopropenone sensitization with weekly scalp DPC. The specimen was whole blood, collected in connection with sensitization to the hapten diphenylcyclopropenone (DPC). These receptors were obtained from a man aged 35-49 years with alopecia areata. Some clones in this sample may be carry-over from other donors' samples.

This clonotype turned up a few times. This sequence joins TRBV7-2 and TRBJ1-2; D ambiguous. Between the trimmed V and J ends, which lost 2 bases and 2 bases, there was a span of 6 bases. This CDR3 spans 13 amino acids. The germline CDR1 and CDR2 sequences are SGHTA and FQGNSA. Here the CDR3 DNA reads TGTGCCAGCAGCTTAAACCAGAACTATGGCTACACCTTC. This encodes CASSLNQNYGYTF.

The chain recombines TRBV24-1 with TRBJ2-1, with D perhaps matching TRBD2 (6 bases). CDR1 is KGHDR, CDR2 SFDVKD, per germline. The V and J ends lost 9 bases and 6 bases respectively, with 14 bases between them. CDR3 length: 13 residues. Here the CDR3 reads CATHGGFSNEQFF. CDR3 in DNA: TGTGCCACCCATGGGGGGTTTTCCAATGAGCAGTTCTTC.

The chain is built from TRBV18 and TRBJ2-2, with D perhaps matching TRBD1 (6 bases). The length of the CDR3 is 19 residues. Between the trimmed V and J ends, which lost 1 base and 1 base, there was a span of 19 bases. Per the germline V gene, CDR1 is KGHSH and CDR2 is LQKENI. The CDR3 DNA follows: TGTGCCAGCTCACCACAGCGGCCAGGGGTCTTAAAGAACACCGGGGAGCTGTTTTTT. Its protein is CASSPQRPGVLKNTGELFF.

Only a few counts were recorded for this clonotype. This chain connects TRBV2 to TRBJ2-5; tentative D call: TRBD2 (5 bases). This CDR3 has 13 amino acids. Trimming took 4 bases from V and 4 from J, leaving 10 bases between them. In germline, CDR1 is SNHLY, CDR2 FYNNEI. Here the CDR3 reads CASSAGGPETQYF. The CDR3 nucleotides are TGTGCCAGCAGTGCAGGCGGGCCAGAGACCCAGTACTTC.

The rearrangement links TRBV11-2 to TRBJ2-5; 8 positions match TRBD2. V was pared by 5 bases and J by 5 bases, with 7 bases of the junction left unmatched. There are 14 residues in the CDR3. Per the germline V gene, CDR1 is SGHAT and CDR2 is FQNNGV. CDR3 nucleotide sequence: TGTGCCAGCAGCCCCGGACTAGCTGGGGAGACCCAGTACTTC. Amino acid sequence: CASSPGLAGETQYF.

This clonotype was seen only a few times. The V gene is TRBV12-3 or TRBV12-4, the J gene TRBJ2-3; D is uncertain. Trimming shortened V by 3 bases and J by 3 bases, and 10 bases separated the two germline ends. The CDR3 sequence is 14 residues long. CDR3 residues: CASSFRHGTDTQYF. The CDR3 nucleotides read TGTGCCAGCAGTTTCCGACATGGGACAGATACGCAGTATTTT.

This chain joins TRBV7-2 and TRBJ2-7, with 9 nucleotides matching TRBD1. CDR1 is SGHTA, CDR2 FQGNSA, per germline. The J segment lost 1 base and the V segment lost 2 bases, leaving 3 bases of the junction unmatched. The CDR3 sequence is 15 residues long. CDR3 nucleotides: TGTGCCAGCAGCTTACGGGACAGGGCTTCCTACGAGCAGTACTTC. Protein product: CASSLRDRASYEQYF.

The gene calls are TRBV21-1 and TRBJ1-5; the table's D call of TRBD1 was not tested on the DNA. TRBV21-1 has pseudogene status. This CDR3 has 14 residues. CDR3 sequence: CASSVVWGHQPQHF. For the CDR3, the DNA is TGTGCCAGCAGCGTGGTCTGGGGGCATCAGCCCCAGCATTTT.